This TCR beta chain appears in the sequencing data of a study of PD-L1 blockade in urothelial cancer (dated by TCRdb to the late 2010s). Notes on the research overall: All patients started therapy in the mid-2010s and received atezolizumab 1,200 mg intravenously every 3 weeks. Twenty-five of 29 patients were males with bladder-origin urothelial cancer, and 18 of 29 reported a prior smoking history. An ECOG performance status of 0 or 1 was recorded for the patients, and 0 to 3 prior chemotherapy regimens had been received by the patients. Blood samples were analyzed at two time points: 3 weeks after treatment start (second dose) and 6 weeks after treatment start. Blood samples yielded a median of around 140,000 T cells and around 80,000 unique TCRs, with median clonality around 0.083. Somatic, immune and clinical correlates of response to PD-L1 blockade with atezolizumab in urothelial cancer were the focus of an exploratory multi-omic analysis. Pretreatment tumor samples, along with matched peripheral blood serially collected before and after atezolizumab treatment, were subjected to TCR sequencing. Durable clinical benefit meant progression-free survival longer than 6 months, and TCR features were also tested against progression-free and overall survival. In the same patients, whole exome sequencing and RNA sequencing of pretreatment tumors were performed in addition to TCR sequencing. Nine patients achieved durable clinical benefit and 20 did not. Pretreatment blood TCR-seq was available for about 27 patients, at least one posttreatment blood collection was obtained for 24 patients, and tumor TCR-seq was available for 24 patients.

Each PCR received spiked-in synthetic TCR analog templates so that absolute template abundance could be estimated from read counts. Using the immunoSEQ assay, TCRbeta CDR3 regions were amplified from genomic DNA with bias-controlled V and J gene primers. Rearranged TCRbeta segments were sequenced at approximately 20X coverage. Turning to the authors' computational methods: Sequencing errors were corrected by clustering, and CDR3s were annotated against IMGT so that V, D and J genes could be assigned. Only productive TCRbeta rearrangements were used in downstream analyses, excluding out-of-frame or stop-codon sequences. Clonality was calculated as one minus the Shannon entropy normalized by the log of the number of unique productive sequences. Clones differing between time points or between blood and tumor were identified by Fisher's exact test with Benjamini-Hochberg correction at adjusted p below 0.01. In its TCRdb copy, this immuneACCESS table keeps in-frame sequences only and misses some clones. Where compared with another copy, unresolved V genes explain less than half of these, and the others have no known cause. The V and J calls and clone size are taken from that table; D and trimming were inferred from the DNA. The sample data list about 30,000 clones, and around 89% of these were observed just once. The top ten clones comprise roughly 8% of the sample.

Study-wide conclusions, independent of this receptor: Because the sample size was small (n ≈ 30) and many exploratory analyses were performed, the results are intended to be hypothesis-generating. Improved progression-free and overall survival was associated with having pretreatment peripheral blood TCR clonality below the median. Patients with durable benefit showed greater expansion of tumor-associated TCR clones in peripheral blood 3 weeks after starting treatment (n = 22, p = 0.022).

The time point label of this sample denotes: peripheral blood 6 weeks after treatment start. A total of 29 patients with locally advanced or metastatic urothelial carcinoma, treated at Memorial Sloan Kettering on a trial protocol, made up the cohort. Peripheral blood mononuclear cells were collected pretreatment and during treatment, with between 1 and 8 total time points per patient. The Qiagen DNeasy Blood extraction kit was used to purify genomic DNA from total PBMCs and tumor samples. PBMCs were collected pretreatment and during treatment, and were isolated and stored as previously described. V loses 0 bases, J loses 3 bases, and the germline ends lie 6 bases apart. The germline V gene yields SQVTM for CDR1 and ANQGSEA for CDR2. The CDR3 covers 12 residues, taking in both the cysteine and the phenylalanine. The only DNA kept is the CDR3, 36 bases in frame from the first base. Details on this clone: The specificity of this receptor is unknown. One base away there is no much larger clone; base qualities are not given.

The source material was PBMCs, sampled around atezolizumab (anti-PD-L1) treatment. This receptor was identified in an elderly man with urothelial cancer. The rearrangement joined TRBV29-1 to TRBJ2-7; the D gene assignment is ambiguous. The DNA sequence is given as TGCAGCGTTGAAGATCGACTCTACGAGCAGTACTTC. The encoded protein is CSVEDRLYEQYF.